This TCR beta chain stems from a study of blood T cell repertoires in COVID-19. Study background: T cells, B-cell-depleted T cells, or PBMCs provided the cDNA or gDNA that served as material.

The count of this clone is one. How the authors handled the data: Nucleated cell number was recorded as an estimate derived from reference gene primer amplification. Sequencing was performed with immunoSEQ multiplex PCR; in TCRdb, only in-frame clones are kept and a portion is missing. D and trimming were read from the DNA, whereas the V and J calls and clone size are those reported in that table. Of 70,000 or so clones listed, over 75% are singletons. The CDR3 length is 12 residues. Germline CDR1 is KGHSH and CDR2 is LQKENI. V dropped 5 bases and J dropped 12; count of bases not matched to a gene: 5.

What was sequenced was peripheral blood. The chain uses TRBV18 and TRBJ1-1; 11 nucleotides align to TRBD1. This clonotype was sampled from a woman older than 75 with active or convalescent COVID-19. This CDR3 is CASSSGQGGPFF. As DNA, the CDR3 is TGTGCCAGCTCATCGGGACAGGGGGGACCTTTCTTT.